The sequence of this T cell receptor beta chain was determined in a study of early T cells in non-severe SARS-CoV-2 infection. Study-wide background: Sequencing of unsorted whole blood was done on bulk RNA, leaving chains unpaired. The study, taken as a whole, reports: Matching with VDJdb favored anti-spike CD8 responses (missing private and CD4 specificities).

Looked up from germline, CDR1 is DFQATT and CDR2 is SNEGSKA (reference sequence). CDR3 size: 16 residues. With 0 bases removed from V and 1 base from J, the gap between germline ends came to 15 bases. Each single cDNA molecule received a unique molecular identifier. A single record per CDR3 protein comes from TCRdb applying MiXCR to the 5' RACE reads. The data show roughly 75,000 distinct CDR3 sequences, over 8.5% seen once. This clonotype appeared many times. Antigen: not known. Sequencing used whole blood. This TCR was sampled from an adult who was a healthcare worker with PCR-confirmed SARS-CoV-2 infection or an uninfected control (not recorded which). The V call is TRBV20-1, the J call TRBJ2-5, with a tentative D call TRBD2 (5 bases). The CDR3 region is CSARDLSGKSQETQYF. For the CDR3, the DNA is TGCAGTGCTAGAGATCTCAGCGGCAAAAGCCAAGAGACCCAGTACTTC.